These T cell receptor beta chains were read from a single sample in a study of blood T cell repertoires in COVID-19. Assay used: immunoSEQ multiplex PCR; TCRdb lists only in-frame clones, some missing. The table shows approximately 140,000 clones, with approximately 90% occurring only once. Sequencing used peripheral blood. The receptors originated from a woman aged 60 to 75 with active or convalescent COVID-19. Both conserved end residues are part of each CDR3.

cdr3_aa: CASSYSGTGEKPQHF
v_call: TRBV6-5
cdr3_length: 15
j_call: TRBJ1-5

cdr3_aa: CASSKRQGRAEAFF
v_call: TRBV6-5
cdr3_length: 14
j_call: TRBJ1-1

cdr3_aa: CASSPGTTGRMESQYF
v_call: TRBV11-2
cdr3_length: 16
j_call: TRBJ2-3

cdr3_aa: CAISDTGQGIYEQYF
v_call: TRBV10-3
cdr3_length: 15
j_call: TRBJ2-7

cdr3_aa: CASDGTGVYNEQFF
v_call: TRBV3-1/TRBV3-2
cdr3_length: 14
j_call: TRBJ2-1

cdr3_aa: CASRQGAKTDTQYF
v_call: TRBV5-1
cdr3_length: 14
j_call: TRBJ2-3

cdr3_aa: CASSPQGNTEAFF
v_call: TRBV7-2
cdr3_length: 13
j_call: TRBJ1-1

cdr3_aa: CASSVSGSPANVLTF
v_call: TRBV9
cdr3_length: 15
j_call: TRBJ2-6

cdr3_aa: CAISGTGEYNEQFF
v_call: TRBV10-3
cdr3_length: 14
j_call: TRBJ2-1

cdr3_aa: CAISAPTAGQETQYF
v_call: TRBV10-3
cdr3_length: 15
j_call: TRBJ2-5

cdr3_aa: CASPGGVRTFF
v_call: TRBV6-5
cdr3_length: 11
j_call: TRBJ1-1

cdr3_aa: CASSVQGVRTEAFF
v_call: TRBV5-6
cdr3_length: 14
j_call: TRBJ1-1

cdr3_aa: CASSVGGSANYGYTF
v_call: TRBV9
cdr3_length: 15
j_call: TRBJ1-2

cdr3_aa: CASRTVGVSNEKLFF
v_call: TRBV2
cdr3_length: 15
j_call: TRBJ1-4

cdr3_aa: CASSHNPRDRAPPQPQHF
v_call: TRBV12-1
cdr3_length: 18
j_call: TRBJ1-5

cdr3_aa: CAIGGPRYAEAFF
v_call: TRBV10-3
cdr3_length: 13
j_call: TRBJ1-1

cdr3_aa: CASSQDAGQRLYEQYF
v_call: TRBV4-1
cdr3_length: 16
j_call: TRBJ2-7

cdr3_aa: CASSVSIGLGENIQYF
v_call: TRBV9
cdr3_length: 16
j_call: TRBJ2-4

cdr3_aa: CSAERTPQYF
v_call: TRBV20-1
cdr3_length: 10
j_call: TRBJ2-3

cdr3_aa: CASSEAPGSPLHF
v_call: TRBV6-4
cdr3_length: 13
j_call: TRBJ1-6

cdr3_aa: CAAGGTRQSGANVLTF
v_call: TRBV7-2
cdr3_length: 16
j_call: TRBJ2-6

cdr3_aa: CASKQNYNSPLHF
v_call: TRBV7-2
cdr3_length: 13
j_call: TRBJ1-6

cdr3_aa: CASSSPFPGTKNGYTF
v_call: TRBV7-2
cdr3_length: 16
j_call: TRBJ1-2

cdr3_aa: CASREAIADYGYTF
v_call: TRBV6-1
cdr3_length: 14
j_call: TRBJ1-2

cdr3_aa: CAISDRGDYGYTF
v_call: TRBV10-3
cdr3_length: 13
j_call: TRBJ1-2

cdr3_aa: CSASSRQGSYEQYF
v_call: TRBV20-1
cdr3_length: 14
j_call: TRBJ2-7

cdr3_aa: CASSYYPLEASKYGYTF
v_call: TRBV27
cdr3_length: 17
j_call: TRBJ1-2

cdr3_aa: CASSKGAKGNTIYF
v_call: TRBV19
cdr3_length: 14
j_call: TRBJ1-3

cdr3_aa: CASSITSGGVYNEQFF
v_call: TRBV19
cdr3_length: 16
j_call: TRBJ2-1

cdr3_aa: CASSSGLAGGSLGSDTQYF
v_call: TRBV7-2
cdr3_length: 19
j_call: TRBJ2-3

cdr3_aa: CASSPDRGLVETQYF
v_call: TRBV5-1
cdr3_length: 15
j_call: TRBJ2-5

cdr3_aa: CASSKLRQGTYEQYF
v_call: TRBV19
cdr3_length: 15
j_call: TRBJ2-7

cdr3_aa: CASSSRDQQPNEQFF
v_call: TRBV6-2/TRBV6-3
cdr3_length: 15
j_call: TRBJ2-1

cdr3_aa: CASSQGGAVRNYGYTF
v_call: TRBV4-1
cdr3_length: 16
j_call: TRBJ1-2

cdr3_aa: CASSQASSYEQYF
v_call: TRBV4-1
cdr3_length: 13
j_call: TRBJ2-7

cdr3_aa: CAISEMRASDTEAFF
v_call: TRBV10-3
cdr3_length: 15
j_call: TRBJ1-1

cdr3_aa: CASSYSGQIFEAFF
v_call: TRBV6-6
cdr3_length: 14
j_call: TRBJ1-1

cdr3_aa: CASQTGWGQGVFGELFF
v_call: TRBV19
cdr3_length: 17
j_call: TRBJ2-2

cdr3_aa: CASSRDGQGASGNTIYF
v_call: TRBV5-1
cdr3_length: 17
j_call: TRBJ1-3

cdr3_aa: CAISEQGENTEAFF
v_call: TRBV10-3
cdr3_length: 14
j_call: TRBJ1-1

cdr3_aa: CASSYSGAGPYNEQFF
v_call: TRBV19
cdr3_length: 16
j_call: TRBJ2-1

cdr3_aa: CASTEGGGRGRTEAFF
v_call: TRBV28
cdr3_length: 16
j_call: TRBJ1-1

cdr3_aa: CSASQRSRTYEQYF
v_call: TRBV20-1
cdr3_length: 14
j_call: TRBJ2-7

cdr3_aa: CASSSRGQETQYF
v_call: TRBV11-2
cdr3_length: 13
j_call: TRBJ2-5

cdr3_aa: CASRRTANTEAFF
v_call: TRBV27
cdr3_length: 13
j_call: TRBJ1-1

cdr3_aa: CASSQEFGLHEQFF
v_call: TRBV3-1/TRBV3-2
cdr3_length: 14
j_call: TRBJ2-1

cdr3_aa: CATSTNDRDEQYF
v_call: TRBV15
cdr3_length: 13
j_call: TRBJ2-7

cdr3_aa: CASSPTGENTEAFF
v_call: TRBV18
cdr3_length: 14
j_call: TRBJ1-1

cdr3_aa: CSAGGGTEAFF
v_call: TRBV20-1
cdr3_length: 11
j_call: TRBJ1-1

cdr3_aa: CASSQRPEENTGELFF
v_call: TRBV11-1
cdr3_length: 16
j_call: TRBJ2-2

cdr3_aa: CASSLTPRQVENTEAFF
v_call: TRBV7-9
cdr3_length: 17
j_call: TRBJ1-1

cdr3_aa: CASRLQGGHTGELFF
v_call: TRBV5-1
cdr3_length: 15
j_call: TRBJ2-2

cdr3_aa: CASSPSGGMANQPQHF
v_call: TRBV3-1/TRBV3-2
cdr3_length: 16
j_call: TRBJ1-5